Listed below are T cell receptor beta chains from one sample, sequenced in a study of blood T cell repertoires in COVID-19. The protocol was immunoSEQ multiplex PCR, while the TCRdb copy is restricted to in-frame clones and leaves out a portion. The sample contains more than 60,000 clones, roughly nine tenths of which appear only once. Sequencing was performed on peripheral blood. Receptors originate from a man in his fifties with active COVID-19. Each CDR3 is given with its conserved first and last residue. A D gene is named only where the DNA matches it firmly. A row's size may be missing; if present it is once, few, many or a size class.

J gene | D gene | V gene | clone size | CDR3 protein | CDR3 DNA
TRBJ2-2 | TRBD2 | TRBV19 | . | CATSLAGGRKTGELFF | TGTGCCACCAGCCTAGCGGGGGGGCGGAAAACCGGGGAGCTGTTTTTT
TRBJ1-6 | . | TRBV2 | few | CASSEQGRGDSPLHF | TGTGCCAGCAGTGAACAGGGCCGAGGAGATTCACCCCTCCACTTT
TRBJ2-2 | TRBD2 | TRBV11-1 | . | CASSLFPGGAHGELFF | TGTGCCAGCAGCTTATTTCCCGGGGGGGCCCACGGGGAGCTGTTTTTT
TRBJ1-5 | TRBD1 | TRBV7-2 | . | CASSRTGAGNQPQHF | TGTGCCAGCAGCAGGACAGGGGCAGGCAATCAGCCCCAGCATTTT
TRBJ2-3 | TRBD2 | TRBV12-5 | . | CASGSGLAESTDTQYF | TGTGCTAGTGGTTCGGGACTAGCGGAAAGCACAGATACGCAGTATTTT
TRBJ1-2 | . | TRBV7-8 | . | CASSLVRVSLNTNYGYTF | TGTGCCAGCAGCTTAGTTCGGGTCTCCCTGAACACAAACTATGGCTACACCTTC
TRBJ2-7 | TRBD2 | TRBV7-3 | . | CASSLSVAGGRNEQYF | TGTGCCAGCAGCTTGAGCGTAGCGGGAGGAAGGAACGAGCAGTACTTC
TRBJ1-1 | TRBD1 | TRBV24-1 | once | CATQPSGTGGTEAFF | TGTGCCACCCAGCCTAGCGGGACAGGGGGCACTGAAGCTTTCTTT
TRBJ1-5 | . | TRBV6-5 | . | CASSPGRDSNQPQHF | TGTGCCAGCAGCCCCGGGCGGGATAGCAATCAGCCCCAGCATTTT
TRBJ1-4 | . | TRBV9 | . | CASSDHARAEKLFF | TGTGCCAGCAGTGACCATGCGAGGGCTGAAAAACTGTTTTTT
TRBJ1-1 | . | TRBV7-8 | . | CASSLEGRGEWDTEAFF | TGTGCCAGCAGCTTAGAGGGCAGGGGAGAGTGGGACACTGAAGCTTTCTTT
TRBJ2-5 | TRBD2 | TRBV6-5 | . | CASFLGTSGGTQYF | TGTGCCAGCTTCCTGGGGACTAGCGGGGGAACCCAGTACTTC
TRBJ1-3 | TRBD1 | TRBV10-3 | . | CATRQGSSGNTIYF | TGTGCCACCAGACAGGGAAGCTCTGGAAACACCATATATTTT
TRBJ2-7 | TRBD2 | TRBV14 | . | CASSQVSGLAVKGNYEQYF | TGTGCCAGCAGCCAAGTTTCGGGACTAGCGGTTAAAGGTAACTACGAGCAGTACTTC
TRBJ1-5 | TRBD1 | TRBV5-6 | . | CASSLRQTGNSNQPQHF | TGTGCCAGCAGCCTACGCCAGACAGGGAATAGCAATCAGCCCCAGCATTTT
TRBJ1-5 | . | TRBV2 | once | CASNPSDIGVQPQHF | TGTGCCAGCAACCCCTCGGACATCGGAGTACAGCCCCAGCATTTT
TRBJ2-3 | TRBD1 | TRBV5-8 | . | CASSLRQGQSTDTQYF | TGTGCCAGCAGCTTGCGACAGGGCCAGAGCACAGATACGCAGTATTTT
TRBJ1-3 | TRBD1 | TRBV27 | . | CASSRSRYRGTGNTIYF | TGTGCCAGCAGTCGCTCCCGCTACAGGGGAACAGGAAACACCATATATTTT
TRBJ2-5 | TRBD2 | TRBV6-2/TRBV6-3 | . | CASSIASGGARDETQYF | TGTGCCAGCAGTATCGCTAGCGGGGGGGCCAGGGACGAGACCCAGTACTTC
TRBJ2-5 | . | TRBV10-3 | . | CAINPPGQGQETQYF | TGTGCCATCAATCCCCCCGGGCAGGGCCAAGAGACCCAGTACTTC
TRBJ2-3 | . | TRBV9 | . | CASSAGGDTQYF | TGTGCCAGCAGCGCTGGAGGAGATACGCAGTATTTT
TRBJ2-1 | . | TRBV5-4 | . | CASSFGQFNEQFF | TGTGCCAGCAGCTTCGGACAGTTCAATGAGCAGTTCTTC
TRBJ2-1 | . | TRBV5-1 | . | CASSNAGPYNEQFF | TGCGCCAGCAGCAATGCGGGCCCATACAATGAGCAGTTCTTC
TRBJ1-6 | . | TRBV7-2 | . | CASSLVRGGGNNSPLHF | TGTGCCAGCAGTCTAGTTAGGGGGGGCGGCAATAATTCACCCCTCCACTTT
TRBJ2-1 | TRBD1 | TRBV5-4 | . | CASSLRDRGREQFF | TGTGCCAGCAGCTTGCGGGACAGGGGGCGTGAGCAGTTCTTC
TRBJ2-3 | TRBD1 | TRBV5-5 | . | CASSSTGVRSTDTQYF | TGTGCCAGCAGCTCGACAGGGGTGAGGAGCACAGATACGCAGTATTTT
TRBJ1-2 | TRBD1 | TRBV6-4 | few | CASSDTAGQGYGYTF | TGTGCCAGCAGTGACACTGCGGGACAGGGCTATGGCTACACCTTC
TRBJ2-3 | . | TRBV28 | . | CAHGLAGTDTQYF | TGTGCCCACGGCCTAGCCGGAACAGATACGCAGTATTTT
TRBJ2-5 | . | TRBV6-1 | . | CASSDLFGETQYF | TGTGCCAGCAGTGACCTCTTCGGGGAGACCCAGTACTTC
TRBJ1-2 | . | TRBV7-2 | . | CASSSPTSGNGGYTF | TGTGCCAGCAGCTCCCCCACGTCAGGGAACGGCGGCTACACCTTC
TRBJ2-3 | . | TRBV18 | . | CASLQTSRDTQYF | TGTGCCAGCTTACAGACTAGTCGAGATACGCAGTATTTT
TRBJ2-7 | TRBD2 | TRBV30 | . | CAWSTSGGAYEQYF | TGTGCCTGGAGTACTAGCGGAGGAGCTTACGAGCAGTACTTC
TRBJ2-3 | TRBD2 | TRBV6-4 | . | CASSRRAGALDTQYF | TGTGCCAGCAGCAGGAGAGCGGGAGCCTTAGATACGCAGTATTTT
TRBJ1-2 | . | TRBV24-1 | . | CATSDFTAGYGYTF | TGTGCCACCAGTGATTTTACTGCCGGTTATGGCTACACCTTC
TRBJ1-5 | . | TRBV5-6 | few | CASSLNTVNQPQHF | TGTGCCAGCAGCTTGAACACAGTTAATCAGCCCCAGCATTTT
TRBJ2-3 | TRBD2 | TRBV19 | . | CASSISSGIATDTQYF | TGTGCCAGTAGTATATCTAGCGGGATCGCCACAGATACGCAGTATTTT
TRBJ1-4 | . | TRBV12-3/TRBV12-4 | . | CASSLRVGKLFF | TGTGCCAGCAGTCTCAGGGTGGGAAAACTGTTTTTT
TRBJ2-2 | TRBD1 | TRBV9 | . | CASSGRTGINGELFF | TGTGCCAGCAGCGGTCGGACAGGGATTAATGGGGAGCTGTTTTTT
TRBJ2-7 | . | TRBV19 | few | CASSLSAGTYEQYF | TGTGCCAGTAGTCTTAGTGCGGGAACCTACGAGCAGTACTTC
TRBJ1-4 | . | TRBV5-1 | once | CASSLGQDNEKLFF | TGCGCCAGCAGCTTGGGACAGGATAATGAAAAACTGTTTTTT
TRBJ2-1 | TRBD2 | TRBV6-4 | few | CASSASGGNNEQFF | TGTGCCAGCAGCGCTAGCGGGGGAAACAATGAGCAGTTCTTC
TRBJ1-5 | . | TRBV6-2/TRBV6-3 | . | CASSYGGGSNQPQHF | TGTGCCAGCAGTTACGGGGGCGGAAGCAATCAGCCCCAGCATTTT
TRBJ2-1 | . | TRBV4-2 | . | CASSQDRQGQGFKFF | TGTGCCAGCAGCCAAGATCGCCAGGGTCAAGGTTTTAAGTTCTTC
TRBJ2-5 | TRBD1 | TRBV18 | . | CASSPNRGRETQYF | TGTGCCAGCTCACCCAACAGGGGGCGAGAGACCCAGTACTTC
TRBJ2-5 | . | TRBV6-2/TRBV6-3 | . | CASSYTYVGAGTQYF | TGTGCCAGCAGTTACACGTACGTGGGAGCAGGGACCCAGTACTTC
TRBJ1-5 | . | TRBV7-8 | . | CASSSLDSDGPQHF | TGTGCCAGCAGCTCATTGGACTCCGACGGGCCCCAGCATTTT
TRBJ2-7 | TRBD1 | TRBV7-4 | . | CASSLYAGQGYEQYF | TGTGCCAGCAGCTTATATGCGGGACAGGGATACGAGCAGTACTTC
TRBJ2-7 | . | TRBV6-2/TRBV6-3 | . | CASSYSTGVGEQYF | TGTGCCAGCAGTTACTCGACCGGGGTGGGGGAGCAGTACTTC